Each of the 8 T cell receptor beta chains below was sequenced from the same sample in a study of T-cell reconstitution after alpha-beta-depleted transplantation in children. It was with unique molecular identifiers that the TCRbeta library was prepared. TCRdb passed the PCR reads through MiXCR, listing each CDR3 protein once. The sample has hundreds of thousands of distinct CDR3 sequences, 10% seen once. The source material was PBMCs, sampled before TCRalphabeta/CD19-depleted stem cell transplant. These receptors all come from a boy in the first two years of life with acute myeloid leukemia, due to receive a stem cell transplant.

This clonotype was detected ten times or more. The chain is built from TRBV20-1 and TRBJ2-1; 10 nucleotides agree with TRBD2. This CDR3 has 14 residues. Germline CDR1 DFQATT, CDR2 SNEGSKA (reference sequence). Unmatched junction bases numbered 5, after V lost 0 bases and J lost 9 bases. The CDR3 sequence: CSARDLAGVAEQFF. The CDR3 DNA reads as TGCAGTGCTAGAGACCTAGCGGGAGTTGCTGAGCAGTTCTTC.

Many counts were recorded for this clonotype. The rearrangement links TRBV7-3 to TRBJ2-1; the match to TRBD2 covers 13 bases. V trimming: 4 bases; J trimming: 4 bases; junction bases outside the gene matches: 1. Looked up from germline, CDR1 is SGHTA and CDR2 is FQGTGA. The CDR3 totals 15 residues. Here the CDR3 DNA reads TGTGCCAGCAGCTGGGGACTAGCGGGATACAATGAGCAGTTCTTC. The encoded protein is CASSWGLAGYNEQFF.

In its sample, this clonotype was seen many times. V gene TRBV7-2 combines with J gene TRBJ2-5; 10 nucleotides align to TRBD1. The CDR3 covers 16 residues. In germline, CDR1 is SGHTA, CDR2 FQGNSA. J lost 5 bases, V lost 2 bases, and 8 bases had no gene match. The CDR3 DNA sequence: TGTGCCAGCAGCTTATATATAGGGACAGGGGTGGAGACCCAGTACTTC. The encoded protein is CASSLYIGTGVETQYF. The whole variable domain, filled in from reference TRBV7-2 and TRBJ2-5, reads GAGVSQSPSNKVTEKGKDVELRCDPISGHTALYWYRQSLGQGLEFLIYFQGNSAPDKSGLPSDRFSAERTGGSVSTLTIQRTQQEDSAVYLCASSLYIGTGVETQYFGPGTRLLVL.

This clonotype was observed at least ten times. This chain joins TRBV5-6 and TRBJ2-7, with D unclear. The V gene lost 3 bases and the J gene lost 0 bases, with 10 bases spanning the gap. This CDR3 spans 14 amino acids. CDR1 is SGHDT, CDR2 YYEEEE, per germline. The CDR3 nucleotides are TGTGCCAGCAGCTCGATGGGGTCCTCCTACGAGCAGTACTTC. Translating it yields CASSSMGSSYEQYF.

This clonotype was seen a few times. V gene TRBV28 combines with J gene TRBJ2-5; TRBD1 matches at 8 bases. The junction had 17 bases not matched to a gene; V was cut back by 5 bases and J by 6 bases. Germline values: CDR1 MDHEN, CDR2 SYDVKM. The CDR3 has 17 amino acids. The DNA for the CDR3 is TGTGCCAGCAGTAGCCCCGACAGGGGAACCAACGGACAGACCCAGTACTTC. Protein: CASSSPDRGTNGQTQYF.

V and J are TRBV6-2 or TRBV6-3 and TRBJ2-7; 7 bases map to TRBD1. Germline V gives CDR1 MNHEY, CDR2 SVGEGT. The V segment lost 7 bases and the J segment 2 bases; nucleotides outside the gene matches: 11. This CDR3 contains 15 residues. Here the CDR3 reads CASTSPDRVPYEQYF. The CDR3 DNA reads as TGTGCCAGCACCTCCCCCGACAGGGTCCCCTACGAGCAGTACTTC.

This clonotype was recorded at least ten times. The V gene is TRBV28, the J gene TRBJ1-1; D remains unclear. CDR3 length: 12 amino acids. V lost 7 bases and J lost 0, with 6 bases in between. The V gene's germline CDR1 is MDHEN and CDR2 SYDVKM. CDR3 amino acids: CASNWMNTEAFF. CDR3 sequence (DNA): TGTGCCAGCAATTGGATGAACACTGAAGCTTTCTTT.

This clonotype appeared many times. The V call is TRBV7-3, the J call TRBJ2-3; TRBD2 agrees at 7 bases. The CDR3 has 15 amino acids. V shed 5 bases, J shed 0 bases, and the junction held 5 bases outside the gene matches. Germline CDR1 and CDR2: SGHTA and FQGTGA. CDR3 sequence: CASSVGGGSTDTQYF. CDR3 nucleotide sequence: TGTGCCAGCAGCGTTGGGGGGGGTAGCACAGATACGCAGTATTTT.